Below are 19 T cell receptor beta chains sequenced from a single sample in a study of blood T cell repertoires in COVID-19. Profiling relied on immunoSEQ multiplex PCR, and the TCRdb table lists in-frame clones only, not all of them. This table holds approximately 290,000 clones, approximately 90% found once. Material for sequencing was peripheral blood. The receptors originated from a young man with acute or convalescent COVID-19.

This clone has just a few counts. The chain employs TRBV4-1 and TRBJ2-2, with a possible D match to TRBD1 (6 bases). Germline CDR1 is MGHRA and CDR2 is YSYEKL. Trimming stripped 4 bases from V and 5 bases from J, with 17 bases between. The CDR3 covers 16 residues. The CDR3 nucleotides read TGCGCCAGCAGCCCAAAGGACTCAGGGGTGACCGGGGAGCTGTTTTTT. The encoded protein is CASSPKDSGVTGELFF.

V gene TRBV18 combines with J gene TRBJ2-1; the match to TRBD2 covers 9 bases. This CDR3 region has 14 residues. V lost 3 bases and J lost 15; bases outside the gene matches: 12. The germline V gene encodes CDR1 KGHSH and CDR2 LQKENI. CDR3 sequence reads: CASSPETSGYFRFF. The CDR3 nucleotides read TGTGCCAGCTCACCCGAAACTAGCGGGTACTTTCGGTTCTTC.

The chain combines TRBV14 with TRBJ1-6; D is ambiguous. CDR3 size: 13 residues. Germline CDR1 reads SGHDN; CDR2 reads FVKESK. The ends were cut back, 4 bases at V and 5 bases at J, with 6 bases in the middle. CDR3 amino acids: CASSRANNSPLHF. CDR3 nucleotides: TGTGCCAGCAGCCGGGCTAATAATTCACCCCTCCACTTT.

The chain joins TRBV6-5 to TRBJ1-2; D uncertain. The CDR3 loop spans 14 amino acids. Germline assignment: CDR1 MNHEY and CDR2 SVGAGI. Between the trimmed V and J ends, which lost 8 bases and 0 bases, there was a span of 13 bases. The DNA of the CDR3 is TGTGCCAGCGGCCGGTCTGGAGCTAACTATGGCTACACCTTC. Amino acid sequence: CASGRSGANYGYTF.

This sequence joins TRBV18 and TRBJ2-3; a weak D match, TRBD1 (5 bases). The germline V gene encodes CDR1 KGHSH and CDR2 LQKENI. There are 15 residues in the CDR3. V was clipped by 6 bases and J by 5 bases, with 18 bases between them. The CDR3 sequence: CASSPLQGLGDTQYF. The CDR3 region has the DNA TGTGCCAGCTCCCCTCTGCAGGGTTTAGGAGATACGCAGTATTTT.

This chain connects TRBV11-2 to TRBJ2-2; D unresolved. Trimming cost V 7 bases and J 0 bases, with 12 bases left between them. CDR3 length: 15 amino acids. Germline assignment: CDR1 SGHAT and CDR2 FQNNGV. The CDR3 DNA reads as TGTGCCAGCACTCTCTTTCCTACGAACACCGGGGAGCTGTTTTTT. It translates to CASTLFPTNTGELFF.

The V call is TRBV3-1 (or the pseudogene TRBV3-2), the J call TRBJ2-3; 7 bases fit TRBD1. Germline values: CDR1 LGHDT, CDR2 YNNKEL (reference sequence). The CDR3 sequence is 14 residues long. V was clipped by 3 bases and J by 8 bases; unmatched bases: 8. CDR3 in amino acids: CASSQSRAGGTQYF. CDR3 coding DNA: TGTGCCAGCAGCCAGAGCCGGGCAGGGGGTACGCAGTATTTT.

The rearrangement links TRBV27 to TRBJ1-2; TRBD1 might be the D (5 bases). CDR1 is MNHEY, CDR2 SMNVEV, per germline (reference sequence). CDR3 length: 13 residues. V was shortened by 3 bases and J by 8 bases, with 13 bases between the two germline ends. CDR3 nucleotides: TGTGCCAGCAGTTTTACCCAGGGTACCGGCTACACCTTC. Amino acid sequence: CASSFTQGTGYTF.

This chain connects TRBV6-4 to TRBJ2-1, with 10 positions matching TRBD2. Germline assignment: CDR1 MRHNA and CDR2 SNTAGT. The CDR3 totals 15 residues. V dropped 0 bases and J dropped 4; count of bases not matched to a gene: 0. The CDR3 DNA reads as TGTGCCAGCAGTGACTCAGCGGGAGGGTACAATGAGCAGTTCTTC. This gives the protein CASSDSAGGYNEQFF.

J is TRBJ2-7 and V is TRBV27; 11 bases agree with TRBD2. Germline trimming cut 3 bases from V and 0 bases from J; bases unmatched to any gene: 10. This CDR3 has 18 residues. Germline loops: CDR1 MNHEY, CDR2 SMNVEV (reference sequence). The CDR3 region is CASSFLPPGLADSYEQYF. As DNA, the CDR3 is TGTGCCAGCAGTTTTCTTCCCCCGGGACTAGCGGACTCCTACGAGCAGTACTTC.

The chain links TRBV7-9 to TRBJ1-2; tentative D call: TRBD1 (5 bases). V shed 5 bases and J shed 0 bases, with 22 bases lying between them. Germline V gene sequence: CDR1 SEHNR, CDR2 FQNEAQ (reference sequence). This CDR3 comprises 18 residues. CDR3: CASSPQGDVSRANYGYTF. The CDR3, as DNA: TGTGCCAGCAGCCCCCAGGGTGACGTTTCCCGAGCTAACTATGGCTACACCTTC.

The chain recombines TRBV3-1 (or the pseudogene TRBV3-2) with TRBJ2-5; 7 bases are shared with TRBD1. There are 15 residues in the CDR3. Germline V gene sequence: CDR1 LGHDT, CDR2 YNNKEL (reference sequence). V dropped 4 bases and J dropped 4; count of bases not matched to a gene: 9. Here the CDR3 DNA reads TGTGCCAGCAGCCCGACGACCACAGGGGCAGAGACCCAGTACTTC. Translated, it gives CASSPTTTGAETQYF.

The rearrangement links TRBV7-6 to TRBJ2-7; 7 bases line up with TRBD1. The germline CDR1 and CDR2 sequences are SGHVS and FNYEAQ. The CDR3 is made up of 12 amino acids. V gave up 5 bases and J gave up 5 bases; unmatched junction bases: 3. The CDR3 sequence is CASSPTGNEQYF. CDR3 DNA sequence: TGTGCCAGCAGCCCGACAGGGAACGAGCAGTACTTC.

V and J are TRBV11-1 and TRBJ1-6; 7 bases agree with TRBD1. V was clipped by 5 bases and J by 6 bases; unmatched bases: 7. CDR1 and CDR2 (germline): SGHAT, FQDESV (reference sequence). There are 15 residues in the CDR3. The CDR3 sequence: CASSSTGAGNSPLHF. The CDR3 coding sequence is TGTGCCAGCAGCAGTACAGGGGCGGGTAATTCACCCCTCCACTTT.

The V and J genes are TRBV10-3 and TRBJ2-2; 8 nucleotides align to TRBD1. The CDR3 has 15 amino acids. V lost 7 bases and J lost 1; bases outside the gene matches: 5. Germline V gives CDR1 ENHRY, CDR2 SYGVKD. The CDR3 loop is CAIKPGQENTGELFF. CDR3 DNA sequence: TGTGCCATCAAGCCGGGACAGGAGAACACCGGGGAGCTGTTTTTT.

This clone was detected a few times. As DNA, the CDR3 is TGTGCCTGGACACTCCAGGGGTCCCCTTCACCCCTCCACTTT. This codes for CAWTLQGSPSPLHF. The gene calls are TRBV30 and TRBJ1-6; a possible D gene is TRBD1 (6 bases). Germline-derived CDR1 and CDR2 are GTSNPN and SVGIG (reference sequence). The CDR3 runs 14 residues. Trimming removed 4 bases from V and 9 bases from J, with 16 bases in between.

This clone was seen a single time. The chain joins TRBV15 to TRBJ2-3, with TRBD2 matching 10 bases. The germline V gene has CDR1 LNHNV and CDR2 YYDKDF (reference sequence). J lost 4 bases, V lost 0 bases, and 10 bases had no gene match. The CDR3 contains 18 residues. CDR3 amino acids: CATSRDSNLAGAADTQYF. CDR3 bases: TGTGCCACCAGCAGAGATTCCAATCTAGCGGGAGCAGCAGATACGCAGTATTTT.

J is TRBJ1-2 and V is TRBV5-1, with TRBD1 matching over 11 bases. The ends lost 0 bases at V and 6 bases at J; junction bases unmatched: 4. The CDR3 consists of 15 residues. The germline CDR1 and CDR2 sequences are SGHRS and YFSETQ. CDR3 sequence reads: CASSLEGQGAHGYTF. The CDR3 DNA sequence: TGCGCCAGCAGCTTGGAAGGACAGGGGGCGCATGGCTACACCTTC. The variable domain in full, completed from reference TRBV5-1 and TRBJ1-2, reads KAGVTQTPRYLIKTRGQQVTLSCSPISGHRSVSWYQQTPGQGLQFLFEYFSETQRNKGNFPGRFSGRQFSNSRSEMNVSTLELGDSALYLCASSLEGQGAHGYTFGSGTRLTVV.

The chain employs TRBV15 and TRBJ2-7; unclear D gene. The CDR3 has 14 amino acids. Trimming cost V 5 bases and J 4 bases, with 15 bases left between them. Germline V gene sequence: CDR1 LNHNV, CDR2 YYDKDF (reference sequence). The CDR3 DNA follows: TGTGCCACCAGCGGATACAGAGACCCATACGAGCAGTACTTC. Protein: CATSGYRDPYEQYF.